This TCR beta chain was identified in a study of blood T cells in healthy people across ages. Each donor supplied 7.5 to 10 milliliters of peripheral blood. A minimum of 6 million PBMCs was isolated per sample. With a J-beta primer mix and a sample-barcoded 5' primer, a second PCR ran about 7 to 11 cycles. Every cDNA was tagged by a template-switch adaptor with 12 random nucleotides. TCRdb reanalysed the 5' RACE reads using MiXCR and keeps one entry per CDR3 protein. Of under 1,000,000 distinct CDR3 sequences in the sample, 46% were seen once. Broader study findings: Relative to aged donors, long-lived donors carried more naive CD4+ cells and displayed higher diversity.

CDR3 length: 13 amino acids. CDR1 and CDR2 from the germline V gene are DFQATT and SNEGSKA (reference sequence). J gave up 5 bases and V 1 base, and 4 bases lay outside the gene matches. This clonotype was picked up a small number of times. Its target is unknown. This sequence joins TRBV20-1 and TRBJ2-5, with 7 nucleotides matching TRBD2. This TCR came from an elderly man in good health. Sequenced: blood. The DNA of the CDR3 is TGCAGTGCTAGAGTCATACTAGCGGAGACCCAGTACTTC. Translation gives CSARVILAETQYF.